This entry describes one TCR beta chain. This receptor's antigen is unknown. No base-level quality is on record; no much larger clone is a single base apart. Another Seattle source contributed samples from volunteer blood donors who had recovered from COVID-19. Each collaborating institution followed its own protocols to collect whole blood in K2EDTA tubes. For TCRbeta analysis, collaborators shipped samples as frozen whole blood, isolated PBMCs, or DNA extracted from either of those sample types. V and J lose 1 base and 5 bases, and a span of 6 bases separates them. Based on the germline V gene, the CDR1 and CDR2 sequences are SGHTA and FQGNSA. The cysteine opens and the phenylalanine closes a CDR3 of 13 amino acids. Kept here is only the CDR3 DNA, which spans 39 bases and is read in frame from base 1. This record belongs to a study of blood T cell repertoires in COVID-19 (dated by TCRdb to between 2020 and 2021). About the full investigation: Samples from collaborators originated in the United States, Italy and Spain and spanned both the acute and convalescent phases of COVID-19. Sample metadata almost always included a de-identified subject ID, COVID-19 status, age in years and sex. The repertoires were released in a freely available public database meant as a resource for research on the immune response to SARS-CoV-2. The samples were drawn from two sources: the first 160 participants of the ongoing ImmuneRACE study, and fewer than 1,500 subjects contributed by 6 global collaborators. HLA class I and class II types, where available, came from metadata supplied by the sample provider rather than from assay-based typing. The prospective study material was composed of cDNA or gDNA derived from T cells, B-cell-depleted T cells, or PBMCs. Deeply sampled blood TCRbeta repertoires from subjects exposed to, actively infected with, or recovered from COVID-19 were included in the dataset.

The immunoSEQ Assay, a bias-controlled multiplex PCR, was used to amplify TCRbeta CDR3 regions from genomic DNA. The paper's data handling went like this. The number of nucleated cells in each sample was estimated by amplification of reference gene primers within the assay. To quantify the absolute abundance of each unique TCRbeta CDR3 rearrangement, sequence reads were collapsed and filtered. For each sample, productive Simpson clonality was calculated as the square root of Simpson's diversity index across productive rearrangements. TCRdb took over this immuneACCESS table, retaining in-frame rearrangements with V and J assigned. Such tables are incomplete; in checked studies, under half of the missing clones stem from an unresolved V gene, and the remainder is unexplained. Clone size and V and J calls were adopted from that table, with D and trimming inferred from the DNA. The sample contains roughly 230,000 clones, about 88% of them found a single time. The top ten hold 4% to 5% of the sample.

On the study overall, not on this receptor specifically: How much clinical and demographic metadata was included differed by source and by participant, and the metadata was provided uncurated.

Sequencing was carried out using peripheral blood. This sequence was found in a woman aged 40 to 55 who had recovered from COVID-19. The sequence is built from TRBV7-2 and TRBJ2-1, with the D segment identity uncertain. The sequenced DNA is TGTGCCAGCAGCTTAGAACGGGACAATGAGCAGTTCTTC. It is translated as CASSLERDNEQFF.